This TCR beta chain was captured in a study of regulatory T cells in long-lasting Graves disease. This CDR3 has 10 residues. CDR1 and CDR2 from the germline V gene are SQVTM and ANQGSEA. At least ten counts were recorded for this clonotype. To make TCR beta libraries, researchers used iRepertoire HTBI primers and Arm-PCR of CDR3 regions. Authors' processing steps: Sequenced samples collectively carried about 62 TRBV and 14 to 15 TRBJ segments. TCRdb redid the calling of the multiplex PCR reads with MiXCR, one entry per CDR3 protein. The V and J calls follow TCRdb's processing rather than the paper's. This sample carries about 460,000 distinct CDR3 sequences, 22% of them seen once, and the ten largest clones take around 13%. Time point reported: persistent/refractory GD, antithyroid drugs over 5 years with positive TRAb. PBMC RNA was the source of the TCR library.

The chain carries TRBV29-1 and TRBJ1-2; weak D call: TRBD1 (5 bases). The clonotype comes from a female donor with Graves disease. Source: peripheral blood mononuclear cells (PBMCs), taken when the disease was refractory, from a patient treated with antithyroid drugs. CDR3 amino acids: CAQGEYGYTF. DNA of the CDR3: TGCGCACAAGGGGAATACGGCTACACCTTC. Full variable domain (missing parts from reference TRBV29-1 and TRBJ1-2): SAVISQKPSRDICQRGTSLTIQCQVDSQVTMMFWYRQQPGQSLTLIATANQGSEATYESGFVIDKFPISRPNLTFSTLTVSNMSPEDSSIYLCAQGEYGYTFGSGTRLTVV.